The clone carrying this T cell receptor beta chain was seen repeatedly, ten times or more. With V trimmed by 3 bases and J by 4 bases, 4 bases remained unmatched. The CDR3 is 15 amino acids. Germline V gene data show CDR1 as SGHVS and CDR2 as FNYEAQ. For the unsorted libraries, 2 million PBMCs stored at -80 C served as input. This sample was included in a study of neurological immune-mediated disorders. 5'RACE with 10-nucleotide random UMIs generated the cDNA. From the 5' RACE reads, TCRdb called clonotypes with MiXCR, one entry per CDR3 protein. The table shows about 21,000 distinct CDR3 sequences, with approximately 15% occurring only once.

The chain joins TRBV7-6 to TRBJ2-2, with 8 bases lining up with TRBD2. Sequenced sample: PBMCs. The receptor comes from a female donor with HTLV-1-associated myelopathy (HAM/TSP). CDR3: CASSFNLAGTGELFF. The CDR3 coding sequence is TGTGCCAGCAGCTTCAACCTAGCGGGCACCGGGGAGCTGTTTTTT.